The 2 T cell receptor beta chains below all came from one sample that was sequenced in a study of early T cells in non-severe SARS-CoV-2 infection. TCRdb reprocessed the 5' RACE reads via MiXCR and lists one record per CDR3 protein. The profile shows 50,000 or so distinct CDR3 sequences, about 15% of them singletons. The source material was whole blood, sampled at baseline. Receptors were obtained from an adult who was a healthcare worker with PCR-confirmed SARS-CoV-2 infection or an uninfected control (not recorded which).

This clonotype has only a few counts. This chain connects TRBV18 to TRBJ1-6; no definite D call. Trimming removed 5 bases from V and 5 bases from J, with 7 bases in between. This CDR3 region has 13 residues. Germline V lookup: CDR1 KGHSH, CDR2 LQKENI. CDR3 in amino acids: CASSREDNSPLHF. The CDR3 DNA reads TGTGCCAGCTCAAGAGAGGATAATTCACCCCTCCACTTT.

This chain connects TRBV11-3 to TRBJ2-1; TRBD1 matches 7 bases. Germline trimming cut 5 bases from V and 10 bases from J; bases unmatched to any gene: 8. This CDR3 is built from 13 residues. Germline assignment: CDR1 SGHNT and CDR2 YENEEA. CDR3 in amino acids: CASSPTSRGEQFF. CDR3 DNA sequence: TGTGCCAGCAGCCCTACCTCCAGGGGGGAGCAGTTCTTC.